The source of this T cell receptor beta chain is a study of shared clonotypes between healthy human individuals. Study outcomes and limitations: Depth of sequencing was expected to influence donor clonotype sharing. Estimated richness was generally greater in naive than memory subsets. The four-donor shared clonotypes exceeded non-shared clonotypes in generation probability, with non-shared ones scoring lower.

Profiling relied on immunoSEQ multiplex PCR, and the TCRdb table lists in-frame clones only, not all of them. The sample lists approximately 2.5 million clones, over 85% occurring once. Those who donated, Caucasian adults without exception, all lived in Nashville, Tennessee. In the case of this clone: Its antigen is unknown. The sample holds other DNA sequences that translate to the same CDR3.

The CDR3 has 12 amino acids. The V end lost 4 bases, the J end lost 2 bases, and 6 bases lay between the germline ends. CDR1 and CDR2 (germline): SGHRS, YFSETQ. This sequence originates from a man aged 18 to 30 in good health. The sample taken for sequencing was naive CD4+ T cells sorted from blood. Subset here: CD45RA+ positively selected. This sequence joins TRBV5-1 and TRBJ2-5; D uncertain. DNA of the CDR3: TGCGCCAGCAGCCCTGCTCAAGAGACCCAGTACTTC. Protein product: CASSPAQETQYF.